Following are 5 T cell receptor beta chains from one sample sequenced in a study of blood T cells in healthy people across ages. Sample-barcoded 5' priming and a J-beta primer mix drove a second PCR of roughly 6 to 12 cycles. TCRdb re-analysed the 5' RACE reads in MiXCR, keeping a single row per CDR3 protein. The sample records approximately 1,700,000 distinct CDR3 sequences, 35% to 50% being singletons. The sequenced material came from blood. These TCRs come from a human donor in good health.

The rearrangement links TRBV28 to TRBJ2-7; D not certain. The V end lost 7 bases, the J end lost 0 bases, and 7 bases lay between the germline ends. Germline V gene lookup returns CDR1 MDHEN and CDR2 SYDVKM. CDR3 length: 12 amino acids. CDR3 sequence: CASTPRSYEQYF. The CDR3 DNA follows: TGTGCCAGCACCCCTCGCTCCTACGAGCAGTACTTC.

The gene calls are TRBV6-2 or TRBV6-3 and TRBJ2-1; 8 bases line up with TRBD2. J lost 1 base, V lost 3 bases, and 2 bases had no gene match. Germline values: CDR1 MNHEY, CDR2 SVGEGT. This CDR3 is built from 15 residues. In DNA form, the CDR3 reads TGTGCCAGCAGTTATATAGCGGGGTCCTACAATGAGCAGTTCTTC. Translation gives CASSYIAGSYNEQFF.

This clonotype showed up just a few times. This rearrangement joins TRBV7-2 to TRBJ2-3; D is unclear. This CDR3 region has 14 residues. CDR1 and CDR2 from the germline V gene are SGHTA and FQGNSA. Between the trimmed V and J ends, which lost 3 bases and 2 bases, there was a span of 9 bases. The chain's CDR3 is CASSFMSDTDTQYF. CDR3 DNA: TGTGCCAGCAGCTTTATGAGTGACACAGATACGCAGTATTTT. The full variable domain, completed using reference TRBV7-2 and TRBJ2-3, is GAGVSQSPSNKVTEKGKDVELRCDPISGHTALYWYRQSLGQGLEFLIYFQGNSAPDKSGLPSDRFSAERTGGSVSTLTIQRTQQEDSAVYLCASSFMSDTDTQYFGPGTRLTVL.

Here the CDR3 DNA reads TGTGCCAGCAGGTACAGGAGCGATGAGCAGTTCTTC. This translates into CASRYRSDEQFF. The genes are TRBV3-1 and TRBJ2-1, with D possibly being TRBD1 (5 bases). The germline V and J ends were trimmed by 6 bases and 8 bases, with 11 bases remaining between them. The CDR3 runs 12 residues. CDR1 and CDR2 (germline): LGHDT, YNNKEL (reference sequence).

CDR3 sequence (DNA): TGTGCCAGCAGTGGACAGGCATCTTACAATGAGCAGTTCTTC. As protein: CASSGQASYNEQFF. The J gene is TRBJ2-1, the V gene TRBV28; 7 nucleotides align to TRBD1. The trim removed 5 bases at V and 4 bases at J, leaving 5 bases unmatched. This CDR3 comprises 14 residues. Germline CDR1 and CDR2: MDHEN and SYDVKM.